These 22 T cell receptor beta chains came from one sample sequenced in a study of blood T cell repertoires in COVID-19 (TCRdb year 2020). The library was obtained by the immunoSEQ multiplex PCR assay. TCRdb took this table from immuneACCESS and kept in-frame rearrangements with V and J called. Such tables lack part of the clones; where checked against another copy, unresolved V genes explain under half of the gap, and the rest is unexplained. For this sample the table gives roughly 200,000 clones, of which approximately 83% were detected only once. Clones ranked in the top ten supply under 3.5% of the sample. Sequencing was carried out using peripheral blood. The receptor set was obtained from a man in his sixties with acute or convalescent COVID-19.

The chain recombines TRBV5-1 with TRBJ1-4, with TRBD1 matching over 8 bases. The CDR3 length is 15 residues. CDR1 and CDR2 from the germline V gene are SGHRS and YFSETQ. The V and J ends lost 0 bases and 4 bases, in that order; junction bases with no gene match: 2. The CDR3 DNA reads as TGCGCCAGCAGCTTGGGCGACAGGGGTAATGAAAAACTGTTTTTT. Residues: CASSLGDRGNEKLFF. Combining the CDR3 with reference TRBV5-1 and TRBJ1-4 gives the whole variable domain KAGVTQTPRYLIKTRGQQVTLSCSPISGHRSVSWYQQTPGQGLQFLFEYFSETQRNKGNFPGRFSGRQFSNSRSEMNVSTLELGDSALYLCASSLGDRGNEKLFFGSGTQLSVL.

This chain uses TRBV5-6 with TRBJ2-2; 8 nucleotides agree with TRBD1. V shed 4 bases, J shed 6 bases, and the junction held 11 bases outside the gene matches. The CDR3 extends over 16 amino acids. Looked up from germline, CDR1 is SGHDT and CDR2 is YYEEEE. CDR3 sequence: CASSQPDRAGPGELFF. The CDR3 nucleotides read TGTGCCAGCAGCCAACCGGACAGGGCTGGACCCGGGGAGCTGTTTTTT.

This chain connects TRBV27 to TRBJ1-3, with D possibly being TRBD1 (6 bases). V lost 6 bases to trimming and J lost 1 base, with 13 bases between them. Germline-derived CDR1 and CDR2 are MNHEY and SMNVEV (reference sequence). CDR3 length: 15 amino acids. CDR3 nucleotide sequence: TGTGCCAGCAGAAAGGGGGGGTCGTCTGGAAACACCATATATTTT. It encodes CASRKGGSSGNTIYF.

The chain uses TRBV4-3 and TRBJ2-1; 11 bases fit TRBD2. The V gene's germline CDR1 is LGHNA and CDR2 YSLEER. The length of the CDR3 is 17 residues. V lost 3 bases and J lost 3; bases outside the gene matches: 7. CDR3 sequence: CASSQGLAGGHYNEQFF. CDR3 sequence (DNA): TGCGCCAGCAGCCAGGGCCTAGCGGGAGGCCACTACAATGAGCAGTTCTTC.

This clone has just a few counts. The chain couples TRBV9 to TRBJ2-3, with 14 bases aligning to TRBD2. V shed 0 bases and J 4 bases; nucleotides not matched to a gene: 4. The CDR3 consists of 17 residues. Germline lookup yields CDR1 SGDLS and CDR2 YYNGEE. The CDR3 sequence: CASSVGLAGGLADTQYF. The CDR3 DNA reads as TGTGCCAGCAGCGTAGGACTAGCGGGAGGGTTGGCAGATACGCAGTATTTT.

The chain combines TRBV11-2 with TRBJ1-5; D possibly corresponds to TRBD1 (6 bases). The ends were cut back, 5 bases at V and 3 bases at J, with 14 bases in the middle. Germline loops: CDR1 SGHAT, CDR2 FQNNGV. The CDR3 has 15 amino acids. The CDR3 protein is CASSTTGQNNQPQHF. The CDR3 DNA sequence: TGTGCCAGCAGCACGACGGGACAAAACAATCAGCCCCAGCATTTT.

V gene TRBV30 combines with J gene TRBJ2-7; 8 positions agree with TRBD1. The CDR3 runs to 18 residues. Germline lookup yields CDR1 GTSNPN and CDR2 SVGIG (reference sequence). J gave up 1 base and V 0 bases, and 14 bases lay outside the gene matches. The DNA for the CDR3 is TGTGCCTGGAGTGTACCCGGTCCAGGACAGGGTCGTTCCTACGAGCAGTACTTC. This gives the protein CAWSVPGPGQGRSYEQYF.

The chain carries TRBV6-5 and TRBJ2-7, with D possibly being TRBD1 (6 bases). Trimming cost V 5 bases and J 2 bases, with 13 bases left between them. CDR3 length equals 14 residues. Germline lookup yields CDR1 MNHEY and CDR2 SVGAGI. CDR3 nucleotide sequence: TGTGCCAGCAGTCCACAGGGAGCGCCCTACGAGCAGTACTTC. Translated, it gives CASSPQGAPYEQYF.

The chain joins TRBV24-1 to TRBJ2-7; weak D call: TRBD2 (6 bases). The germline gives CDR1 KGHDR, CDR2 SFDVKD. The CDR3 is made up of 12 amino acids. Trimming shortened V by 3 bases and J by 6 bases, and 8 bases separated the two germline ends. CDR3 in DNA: TGTGCCACCAGTGATCGGGGAGGCGAGCAGTACTTC. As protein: CATSDRGGEQYF.

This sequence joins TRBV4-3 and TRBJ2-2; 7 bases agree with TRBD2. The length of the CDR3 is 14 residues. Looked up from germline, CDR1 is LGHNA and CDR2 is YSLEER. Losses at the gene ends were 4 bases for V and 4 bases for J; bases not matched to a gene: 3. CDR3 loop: CASSLREGTGELFF. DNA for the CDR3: TGCGCCAGCAGCCTAAGGGAGGGCACCGGGGAGCTGTTTTTT.

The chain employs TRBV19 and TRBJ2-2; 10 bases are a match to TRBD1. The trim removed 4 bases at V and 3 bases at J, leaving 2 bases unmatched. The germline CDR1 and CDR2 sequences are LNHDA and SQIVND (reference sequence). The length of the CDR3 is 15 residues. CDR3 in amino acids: CASSRDRGYTGELFF. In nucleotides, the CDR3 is TGTGCCAGTAGTAGGGACAGGGGCTACACCGGGGAGCTGTTTTTT.

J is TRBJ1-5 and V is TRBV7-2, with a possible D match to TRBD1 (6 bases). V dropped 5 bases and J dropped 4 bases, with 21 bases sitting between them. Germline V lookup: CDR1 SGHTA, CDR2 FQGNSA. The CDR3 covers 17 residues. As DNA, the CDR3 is TGTGCCAGCAGCCGGGGGGGGGCAGACCGAATTAATCAGCCCCAGCATTTT. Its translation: CASSRGGADRINQPQHF.

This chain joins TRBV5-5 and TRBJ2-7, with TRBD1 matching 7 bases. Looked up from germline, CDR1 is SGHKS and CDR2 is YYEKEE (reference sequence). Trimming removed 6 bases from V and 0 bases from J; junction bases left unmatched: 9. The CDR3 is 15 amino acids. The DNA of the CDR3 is TGTGCCAGCACCGCTAGACAGGGCAGCTCCTACGAGCAGTACTTC. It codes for CASTARQGSSYEQYF.

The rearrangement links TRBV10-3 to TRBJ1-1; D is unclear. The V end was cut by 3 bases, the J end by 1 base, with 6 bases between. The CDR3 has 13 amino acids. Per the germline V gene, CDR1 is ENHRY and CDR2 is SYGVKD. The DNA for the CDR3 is TGTGCCATCAGTGAACGGGGGAACACTGAAGCTTTCTTT. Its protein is CAISERGNTEAFF.

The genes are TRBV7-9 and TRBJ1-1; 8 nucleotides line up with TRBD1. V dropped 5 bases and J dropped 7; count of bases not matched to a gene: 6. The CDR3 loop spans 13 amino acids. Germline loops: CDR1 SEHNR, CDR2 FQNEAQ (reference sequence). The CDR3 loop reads CASSPGQGGEAFF. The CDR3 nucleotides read TGTGCCAGCAGCCCAGGACAGGGCGGTGAAGCTTTCTTT.

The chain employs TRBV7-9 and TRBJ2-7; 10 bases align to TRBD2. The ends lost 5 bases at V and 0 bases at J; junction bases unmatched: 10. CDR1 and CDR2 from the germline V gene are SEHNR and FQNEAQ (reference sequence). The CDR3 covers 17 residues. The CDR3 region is CASSRQGLAGVSYEQYF. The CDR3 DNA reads TGTGCCAGCAGCCGACAAGGGCTAGCGGGGGTCTCCTACGAGCAGTACTTC.

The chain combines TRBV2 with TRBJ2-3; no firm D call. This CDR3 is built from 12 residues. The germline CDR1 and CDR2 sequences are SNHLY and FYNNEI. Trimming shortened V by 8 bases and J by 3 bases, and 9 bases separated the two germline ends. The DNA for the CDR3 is TGTGCCAGCGAAATCGGTACAGATACGCAGTATTTT. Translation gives CASEIGTDTQYF.

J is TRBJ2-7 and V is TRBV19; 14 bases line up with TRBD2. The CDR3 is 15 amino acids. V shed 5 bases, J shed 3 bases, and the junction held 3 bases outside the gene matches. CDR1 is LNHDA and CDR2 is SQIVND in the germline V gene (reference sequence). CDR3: CASSPGTSGSYEQYF. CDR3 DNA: TGTGCCAGTAGTCCGGGGACTAGCGGGAGCTACGAGCAGTACTTC.

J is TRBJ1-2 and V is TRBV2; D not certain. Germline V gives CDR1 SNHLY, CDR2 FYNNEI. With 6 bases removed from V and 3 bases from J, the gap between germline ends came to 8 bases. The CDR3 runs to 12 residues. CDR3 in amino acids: CASRRAHYGYTF. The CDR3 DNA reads TGTGCCAGCAGGAGGGCTCACTATGGCTACACCTTC. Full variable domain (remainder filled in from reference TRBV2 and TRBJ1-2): EPEVTQTPSHQVTQMGQEVILRCVPISNHLYFYWYRQILGQKVEFLVSFYNNEISEKSEIFDDQFSVERPDGSNFTLKIRSTKLEDSAMYFCASRRAHYGYTFGSGTRLTVV.

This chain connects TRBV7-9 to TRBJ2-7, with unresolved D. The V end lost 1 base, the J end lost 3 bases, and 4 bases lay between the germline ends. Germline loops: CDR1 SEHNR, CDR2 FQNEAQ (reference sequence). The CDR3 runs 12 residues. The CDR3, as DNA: TGTGCCAGCAGCTTAGGAGTCTACGAGCAGTACTTC. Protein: CASSLGVYEQYF.

The CDR3 here is CASSPGGGKDEQYF. The CDR3 DNA is TGCGCCAGCAGCCCGGGGGGGGGCAAGGACGAGCAGTACTTC. This chain connects TRBV5-1 to TRBJ2-7; 8 bases fit TRBD2. CDR3 length: 14 residues. Germline V lookup: CDR1 SGHRS, CDR2 YFSETQ. V lost 4 bases to trimming and J lost 5 bases; unmatched junction nucleotides: 8.

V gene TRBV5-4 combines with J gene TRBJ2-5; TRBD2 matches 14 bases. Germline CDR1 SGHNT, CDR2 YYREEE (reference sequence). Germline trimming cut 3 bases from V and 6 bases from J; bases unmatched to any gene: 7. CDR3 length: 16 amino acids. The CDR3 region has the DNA TGTGCCAGCAGCTCGGCCGGGACTAGCGGGAGTAAGACCCAGTACTTC. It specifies CASSSAGTSGSKTQYF.